The clone carrying this T cell receptor beta chain was picked up a small number of times. Its antigen is not known. This CDR3 is 14 amino acids long. The V and J ends lost 7 bases and 7 bases respectively, with 22 bases between them. Germline CDR1 SQVTM, CDR2 ANQGSEA. Cells were stimulated with CMV-infected fibroblast lysates at approximately 10 ug/mL. Memory cells lacking CD40L and CD69 with high CD45RO were sorted. Donors had CD4+ T cell counts above 400 cells/uL and were CMV-seropositive. The source of the sample is a study of persistence of HIV-infected CD4 T cells. Whole-study findings and limits: Compared with CD3/CD28-stimulated cells, CMV- and Gag-responding cells showed lower TCRbeta richness.

Sequencing used immunoSEQ version 4 in survey mode. Profiling relied on immunoSEQ multiplex PCR, and the TCRdb table lists in-frame clones only, not all of them. The table records roughly 34,000 clones, roughly 82% of them present only once. V usage is TRBV29-1 and J usage is TRBJ1-1, with D uncertain. Sequenced here: CD4+ T cells sorted from PBMCs after approximately 19-hour stimulation, sampled from a patient who received antiretroviral therapy. The receptor was isolated from an adult woman with HIV who was CMV-seropositive. Here the CDR3 reads CSGRLSLTALEAFF. Here the CDR3 DNA reads TGCAGCGGACGGCTATCCCTGACGGCCCTTGAAGCTTTCTTT.